Presented here are 17 T cell receptor beta chains from one specimen sequenced in a study of T cell clonality in common variable immunodeficiency. Only in-frame clones appear in the TCRdb table, and some are missing; sequencing was by immunoSEQ multiplex PCR. The record shows roughly 52,000 clones for this sample, with no singletons present. The sample taken for sequencing was peripheral blood mononuclear cells. The receptors were gathered from a person between 18 and 75 years old in good health.

Details on this clone: The DNA ends 3 residues before the CDR3 does, and the rest of the CDR3 is filled in from the germline J gene. This sequence joins TRBV2 and TRBJ1-5; TRBD1 is a possible D gene (5 bases). The CDR3 length is 15 residues. Germline assignment: CDR1 SNHLY and CDR2 FYNNEI. Trimming removed 5 bases from V and 2 bases from J, with 13 bases in between. The CDR3 loop reads CASSWGDRGNQPQHF. Partial CDR3 DNA: TGTGCCAGCAGTTGGGGGGATAGGGGCAATCAGCCC.

This clone was seen only a few times. The CDR3 DNA, read in part, is TGCAGCGTTGTTATAGAGACG. This translates into CSVVIET. The full CDR3 is CSVVIETQYF. The chain uses TRBV29-1 and TRBJ2-3; D not certain. Read data end 3 residues before the CDR3 end; the end is taken from the germline J gene. This CDR3 has 10 residues. The V gene's germline CDR1 is SQVTM and CDR2 ANQGSEA.

Note on this clone: The read stops 3 residues short of the end of the CDR3; the missing end is completed from the germline J gene. The V call is TRBV5-1, the J call TRBJ2-5; D is ambiguous. CDR3 length: 13 residues. Per germline, CDR1 SGHRS and CDR2 YFSETQ. CDR3 DNA, as far as it was read: TGCGCCAGCAGCTTGGCAGGCCGGTCAACC. It encodes CASSLAGRST. The complete CDR3 reads CASSLAGRSTQYF.

There are many counts of this clone. The read finishes 3 residues shy of the CDR3 end, and the germline J gene is used to complete it. This chain uses TRBV10-1 with TRBJ1-5; D unclear. Trimming cost V 9 bases and J 3 bases, with 6 bases left between them. The CDR3 is 11 amino acids. Per the germline V gene, CDR1 is WNHNN and CDR2 is SYGVQD (reference sequence). Partial CDR3 DNA: TGCGCCAGAGCTCACAATCAGCCC. Its translation is CARAHNQP. The entire CDR3 protein is CARAHNQPQHF.

This clone appeared many times. The missing CDR3 end, 3 residues past where the read stops, is filled in from the germline J gene. The V gene is TRBV9, the J gene TRBJ1-2, with D tentatively TRBD1 (6 bases). Germline V gene data show CDR1 as SGDLS and CDR2 as YYNGEE. The CDR3 consists of 12 residues. V was pared by 3 bases and J by 6 bases, with 9 bases between. Incomplete CDR3 DNA: TGTGCCAGCAGCGCGAACAGGGATGGC. Translation gives CASSANRDG. The complete CDR3 reads CASSANRDGYTF.

This clone was recorded many times. The missing CDR3 end, 3 residues past where the read stops, is filled in from the germline J gene. J is TRBJ1-2 and V is TRBV30, with 8 positions matching TRBD1. The CDR3 is 13 amino acids. The V gene end was trimmed by 4 bases and the J gene end by 3 bases; junction bases not matched to a gene: 4. Germline assignment: CDR1 GTSNPN and CDR2 SVGIG (reference sequence). Here the CDR3 reads CAWTRGRDYGYTF. Partial CDR3 DNA: TGTGCCTGGACCAGGGGGCGTGACTATGGC.

This clone has a handful of counts. The CDR3 is cut off 3 residues early in the read; its end comes from the germline J gene. The V and J genes are TRBV7-2 and TRBJ2-1; D unresolved. The CDR3 is 15 residues long. V dropped 5 bases and J dropped 4 bases, with 15 bases sitting between them. Germline V lookup: CDR1 SGHTA, CDR2 FQGNSA. CDR3 DNA, as far as it was read: TGTGCCAGCAGCCTAACGCATTCAAATTACAATGAG. Translating gives CASSLTHSNYNE. The entire CDR3 protein reads CASSLTHSNYNEQFF.

In its sample, this clone was seen many times. Read data end 3 residues before the CDR3 end; the end is taken from the germline J gene. V usage is TRBV6-2 or TRBV6-3 and J usage is TRBJ2-5; TRBD1 matches 9 bases. J gave up 7 bases and V 8 bases, and 5 bases lay outside the gene matches. Germline V gene sequence: CDR1 MNHEY, CDR2 SVGEGT. CDR3 size: 12 residues. The CDR3 loop is CASLQGAGTQYF. The CDR3 DNA, read in part, is TGTGCCAGCTTACAGGGGGCAGGGACC.

This clone was seen many times. The missing CDR3 end, 3 residues past where the read stops, is filled in from the germline J gene. The J gene is TRBJ2-5, the V gene TRBV7-9, with D tentatively TRBD2 (6 bases). The V gene's germline CDR1 is SEHNR and CDR2 FQNEAQ (reference sequence). V shed 5 bases and J shed 2 bases, with 12 bases lying between them. This CDR3 spans 14 amino acids. Incomplete CDR3 DNA: TGTGCCAGCAGCCCTAGCGATACTCAAGAGACC. Residues: CASSPSDTQET. The complete CDR3 sequence is CASSPSDTQETQYF. Full variable domain (missing parts from reference TRBV7-9 and TRBJ2-5): DTGVSQNPRHKITKRGQNVTFRCDPISEHNRLYWYRQTLGQGPEFLTYFQNEAQLEKSRLLSDRFSAERPKGSFSTLEIQRTEQGDSAMYLCASSPSDTQETQYFGPGTRLLVL.

Concerning this clone itself: The observed sequence ends 3 residues before the CDR3 terminus, with the missing tail filled in from the germline J gene. The chain is built from TRBV20-1 and TRBJ2-7; D perhaps matches TRBD2 (6 bases). CDR3 length: 13 residues. V lost 5 bases and J lost 0, with 11 bases in between. The germline gives CDR1 DFQATT, CDR2 SNEGSKA (reference sequence). Here the CDR3 reads CSADADYSYEQYF. CDR3 DNA, as far as it was read: TGCAGTGCTGATGCGGACTACTCCTACGAG.

At least ten counts were recorded for this clone. The read ends 3 residues before the CDR3 terminus; that terminus is restored from the germline J gene. The J gene is TRBJ1-4, the V gene TRBV2, with a tentative D call TRBD1 (5 bases). V was pared by 7 bases and J by 7 bases, with 13 bases between. The CDR3 totals 13 residues. Per germline, CDR1 SNHLY and CDR2 FYNNEI. The chain's CDR3 is CASMWQGSEKLFF. The sequenced part of the CDR3 DNA is TGTGCCAGCATGTGGCAGGGCAGTGAAAAA.

This clone came up many times. With the read ending 3 residues before the CDR3 end, the germline J gene is used to fill in that end. The gene calls are TRBV19 and TRBJ2-3, with D perhaps matching TRBD1 (5 bases). Per germline, CDR1 LNHDA and CDR2 SQIVND (reference sequence). The CDR3 is 12 amino acids. CDR3 loop: CASSIAGNAQYF. Partial CDR3 DNA: TGTGCCAGTAGTATTGCAGGGAATGCG.

This clone was detected ten times or more. The read terminates 3 residues before the CDR3 end, so the remaining end is supplied by the germline J gene. The chain links TRBV4-2 to TRBJ2-2; D ambiguous. The germline V and J ends were trimmed by 0 bases and 5 bases, with 10 bases remaining between them. Germline values: CDR1 LGHNA, CDR2 YNFKEQ. The CDR3 has 15 residues. This CDR3 is CASSQEEYLTGELFF. The CDR3 DNA, read in part, is TGTGCCAGCAGCCAAGAAGAGTATCTAACCGGGGAG.

This clone was recorded at least ten times. The CDR3 extends 3 residues past the end of the read, so its final part is completed from the germline J gene. The chain employs TRBV29-1 and TRBJ2-1, with a possible D match to TRBD1 (6 bases). Germline CDR1 and CDR2: SQVTM and ANQGSEA. The CDR3 is made up of 15 amino acids. V was cut by 6 bases and J by 7 bases, with 22 bases left in between. The sequenced CDR3 bases are TGCAGCGTCCCCAATACGACAGGTCCTACTAATGAG. Encoded protein: CSVPNTTGPTNE. In full, the CDR3 is CSVPNTTGPTNEQFF.

This clone was seen ten or more times. The DNA ends 3 residues before the CDR3 does, and the rest of the CDR3 is filled in from the germline J gene. The chain carries TRBV19 and TRBJ1-1, with D hard to call. The CDR3 extends over 13 amino acids. From germline, CDR1 is LNHDA and CDR2 SQIVND (reference sequence). Trimming left V 1 base short and J 0 bases short, with 3 bases between. The CDR3 is CASSIVVNTEAFF. CDR3 DNA (partial): TGTGCCAGTAGTATAGTCGTGAACACTGAA.

Concerning this clone: The read gets to within 3 residues of the CDR3 end, and the germline J gene fills in the rest. The V call is TRBV19, the J call TRBJ1-5; 8 bases line up with TRBD1. The CDR3 is made up of 16 amino acids. Germline lookup yields CDR1 LNHDA and CDR2 SQIVND (reference sequence). Trimming removed 5 bases from V and 5 bases from J; junction bases left unmatched: 11. The CDR3: CASSHSGGLMHQPQHF. The CDR3 DNA, read in part, is TGTGCCAGTAGTCACTCAGGGGGCTTGATGCATCAGCCC.

Many counts were recorded for this clone. Coverage ceases 3 residues before the CDR3 finishes, and the germline J gene fills in the end. At the DNA level, this CDR3 is encoded by other sequences in the same sample as well. This sequence joins TRBV30 and TRBJ1-3; the D gene is possibly TRBD1 (6 bases). The germline gives CDR1 GTSNPN, CDR2 SVGIG (reference sequence). V was shortened by 7 bases and J by 0 bases, with 13 bases between the two germline ends. The CDR3 runs to 14 residues. CDR3 residues: CAYRDLFSGNTIYF. The part of the CDR3 DNA that was read is TGTGCCTACAGGGACCTCTTCTCTGGAAACACC.